The 2 T cell receptor beta chains listed next were all sequenced from one sample in a study of blood T cell repertoires in COVID-19. Generated by immunoSEQ multiplex PCR, the TCRdb table keeps only in-frame clones and is missing some. Of about 280,000 clones in the sample, roughly 90% were seen once. The sample was peripheral blood. The source is a middle-aged woman who had recovered from COVID-19.

Here the CDR3 DNA reads TGTGCCAGCAGGAGCGGGAGCTCCTACAATGAGCAGTTCTTC. This translates into CASRSGSSYNEQFF. J is TRBJ2-1 and V is TRBV11-2; 8 bases are shared with TRBD2. Germline assignment: CDR1 SGHAT and CDR2 FQNNGV. The V gene end was trimmed by 6 bases and the J gene end by 0 bases; junction bases not matched to a gene: 1. The CDR3 runs to 14 residues.

This clone was recorded once. V is TRBV5-4 and J is TRBJ2-1; 8 nucleotides align to TRBD2. CDR3 length: 17 amino acids. Germline CDR1 and CDR2: SGHNT and YYREEE (reference sequence). Trimming at V came to 2 bases and at J to 0 bases, leaving 7 bases not matched to a gene. The CDR3 reads CASSFRSGTSSYNEQFF. The CDR3 nucleotides are TGTGCCAGCAGCTTTAGGTCCGGGACTAGCTCCTACAATGAGCAGTTCTTC.